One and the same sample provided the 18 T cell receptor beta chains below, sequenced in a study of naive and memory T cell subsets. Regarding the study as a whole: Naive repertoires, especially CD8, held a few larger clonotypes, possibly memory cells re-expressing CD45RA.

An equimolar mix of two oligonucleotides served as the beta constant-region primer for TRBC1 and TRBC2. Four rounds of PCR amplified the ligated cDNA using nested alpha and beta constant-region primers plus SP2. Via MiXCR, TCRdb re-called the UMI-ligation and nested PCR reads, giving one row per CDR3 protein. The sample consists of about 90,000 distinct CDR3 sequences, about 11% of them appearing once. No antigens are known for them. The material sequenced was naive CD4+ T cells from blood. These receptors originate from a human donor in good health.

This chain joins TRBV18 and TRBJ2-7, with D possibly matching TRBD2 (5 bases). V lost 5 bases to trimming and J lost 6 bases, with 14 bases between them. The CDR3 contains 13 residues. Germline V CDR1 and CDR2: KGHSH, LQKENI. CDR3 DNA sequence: TGTGCCAGCTCAGAGGGCAGTCAGCGCGAGCAGTACTTC. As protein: CASSEGSQREQYF.

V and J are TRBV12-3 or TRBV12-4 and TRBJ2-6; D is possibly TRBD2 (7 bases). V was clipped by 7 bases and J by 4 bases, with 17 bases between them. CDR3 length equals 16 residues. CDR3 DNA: TGTGCCAGCAACGAGGGGGGGCGCTCGGGGGCCAACGTCCTGACTTTC. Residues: CASNEGGRSGANVLTF.

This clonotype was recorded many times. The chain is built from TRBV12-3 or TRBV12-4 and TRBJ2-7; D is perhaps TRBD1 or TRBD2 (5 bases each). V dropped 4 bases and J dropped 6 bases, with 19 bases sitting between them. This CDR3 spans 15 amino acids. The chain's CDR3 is CASSWAQGPIREQYF. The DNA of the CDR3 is TGTGCCAGCAGTTGGGCTCAGGGACCGATACGCGAGCAGTACTTC.

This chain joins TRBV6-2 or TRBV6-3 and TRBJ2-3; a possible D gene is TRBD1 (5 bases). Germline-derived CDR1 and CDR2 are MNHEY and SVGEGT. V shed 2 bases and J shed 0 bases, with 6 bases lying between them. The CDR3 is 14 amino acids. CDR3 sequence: CASSYGASTDTQYF. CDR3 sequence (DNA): TGTGCCAGCAGTTACGGGGCTAGCACAGATACGCAGTATTTT.

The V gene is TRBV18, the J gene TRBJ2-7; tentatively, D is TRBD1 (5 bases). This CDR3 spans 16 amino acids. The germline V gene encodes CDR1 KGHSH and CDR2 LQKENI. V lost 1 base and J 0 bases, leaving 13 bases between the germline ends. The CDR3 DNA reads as TGTGCCAGCTCACCACAGGCGGCCAGGGACTCCTACGAGCAGTACTTC. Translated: CASSPQAARDSYEQYF.

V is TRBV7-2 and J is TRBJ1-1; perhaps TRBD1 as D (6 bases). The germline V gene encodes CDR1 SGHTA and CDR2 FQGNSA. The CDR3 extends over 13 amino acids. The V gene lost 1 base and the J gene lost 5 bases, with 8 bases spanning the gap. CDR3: CASSLGGLTEAFF. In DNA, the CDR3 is TGTGCCAGCAGCTTAGGGGGGCTAACTGAAGCTTTCTTT.

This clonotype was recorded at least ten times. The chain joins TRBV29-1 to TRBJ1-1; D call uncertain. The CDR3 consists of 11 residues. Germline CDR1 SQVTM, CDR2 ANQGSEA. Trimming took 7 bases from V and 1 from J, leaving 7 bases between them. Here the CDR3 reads CSAHRNTEAFF. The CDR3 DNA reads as TGCAGCGCCCACCGGAACACTGAAGCTTTCTTT.

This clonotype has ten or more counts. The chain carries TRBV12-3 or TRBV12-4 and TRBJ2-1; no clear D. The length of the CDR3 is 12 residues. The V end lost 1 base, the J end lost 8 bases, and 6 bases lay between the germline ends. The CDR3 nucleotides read TGTGCCAGCAGTTTAGGGAAACATGAGCAGTTCTTC. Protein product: CASSLGKHEQFF.

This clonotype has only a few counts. The CDR3 coding sequence is TGTGCCAGCAACCGGGACGCGGAGACCCAGTACTTC. Protein sequence: CASNRDAETQYF. This chain uses TRBV2 with TRBJ2-5; possibly TRBD1 or TRBD2 for D (5 bases each). Deletions cut 7 bases from V and 5 bases from J, with 11 bases between. CDR3 length: 12 amino acids. The V gene's germline CDR1 is SNHLY and CDR2 FYNNEI. Full variable domain (missing parts from reference TRBV2 and TRBJ2-5): EPEVTQTPSHQVTQMGQEVILRCVPISNHLYFYWYRQILGQKVEFLVSFYNNEISEKSEIFDDQFSVERPDGSNFTLKIRSTKLEDSAMYFCASNRDAETQYFGPGTRLLVL.

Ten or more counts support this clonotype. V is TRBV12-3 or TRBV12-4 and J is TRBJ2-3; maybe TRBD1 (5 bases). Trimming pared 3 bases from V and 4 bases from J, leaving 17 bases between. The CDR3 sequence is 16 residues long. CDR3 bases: TGTGCCAGCAGTTTGGGTCGGACATCCCTCGCAGATACGCAGTATTTT. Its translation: CASSLGRTSLADTQYF.

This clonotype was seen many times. The CDR3 is CASSVGPAVADTQYF. CDR3 coding DNA: TGTGCCAGCAGCGTAGGCCCTGCAGTCGCAGATACGCAGTATTTT. The chain combines TRBV9 with TRBJ2-3, with D hard to call. Between the trimmed V and J ends, which lost 0 bases and 4 bases, there was a span of 12 bases. Germline loops: CDR1 SGDLS, CDR2 YYNGEE. This CDR3 region has 15 residues.

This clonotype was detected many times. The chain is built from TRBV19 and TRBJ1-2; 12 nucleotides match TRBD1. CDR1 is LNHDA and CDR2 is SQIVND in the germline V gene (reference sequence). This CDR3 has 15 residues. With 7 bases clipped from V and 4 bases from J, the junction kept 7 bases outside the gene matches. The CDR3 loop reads CASKAGTGGSYGYTF. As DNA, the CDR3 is TGTGCCAGTAAAGCCGGGACAGGGGGCAGCTATGGCTACACCTTC.

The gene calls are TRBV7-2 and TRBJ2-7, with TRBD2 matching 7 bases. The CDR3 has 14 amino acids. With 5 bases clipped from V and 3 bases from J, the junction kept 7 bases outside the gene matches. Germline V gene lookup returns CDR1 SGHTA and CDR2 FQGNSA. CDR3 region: CASSHPAGYYEQYF. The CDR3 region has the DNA TGTGCCAGCAGCCACCCAGCGGGGTACTACGAGCAGTACTTC.

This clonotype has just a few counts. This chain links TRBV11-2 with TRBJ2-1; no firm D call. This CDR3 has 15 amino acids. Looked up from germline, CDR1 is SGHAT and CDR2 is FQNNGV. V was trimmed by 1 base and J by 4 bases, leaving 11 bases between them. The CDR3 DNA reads TGTGCCAGCAGCTTAGGAAAGGGCCTATACAATGAGCAGTTCTTC. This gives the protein CASSLGKGLYNEQFF.

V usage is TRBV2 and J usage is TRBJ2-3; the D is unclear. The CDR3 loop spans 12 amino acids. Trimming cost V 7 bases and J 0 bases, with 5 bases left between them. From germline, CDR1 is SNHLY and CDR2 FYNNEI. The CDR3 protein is CASTPSTDTQYF. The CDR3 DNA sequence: TGTGCCAGCACTCCAAGCACAGATACGCAGTATTTT.

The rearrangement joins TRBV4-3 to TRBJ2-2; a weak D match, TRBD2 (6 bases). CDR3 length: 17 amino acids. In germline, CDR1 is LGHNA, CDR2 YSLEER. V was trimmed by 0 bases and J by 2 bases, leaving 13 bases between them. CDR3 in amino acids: CASSQDGAGPNTGELFF. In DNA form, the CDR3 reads TGCGCCAGCAGCCAAGATGGGGCGGGGCCCAACACCGGGGAGCTGTTTTTT.

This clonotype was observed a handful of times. CDR3 loop: CSVEESSDRSGYTF. For the CDR3, the DNA is TGCAGCGTTGAAGAAAGTAGTGATCGGTCTGGCTACACCTTC. The chain employs TRBV29-1 and TRBJ1-2; no clear D. This CDR3 is 14 amino acids long. Germline CDR1 is SQVTM and CDR2 is ANQGSEA. The V and J ends lost 0 bases and 7 bases respectively, with 15 bases between them.

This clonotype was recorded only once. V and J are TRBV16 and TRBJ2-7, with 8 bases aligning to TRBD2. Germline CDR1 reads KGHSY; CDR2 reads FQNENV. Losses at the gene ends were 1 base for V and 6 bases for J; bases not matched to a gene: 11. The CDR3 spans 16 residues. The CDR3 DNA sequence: TGTGCCAGCAGCCAATTAAAAGGTAGCGGGAACTTCGAGCAGTACTTC. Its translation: CASSQLKGSGNFEQYF.